The rows below give T cell receptor beta chains drawn from one sample of a study of response to subunit inactivated influenza vaccine. TCRdb recomputed calls from the RT-PCR reads with MiXCR, one row per CDR3 protein. In the table there are about half a million distinct CDR3 sequences, 7.6% of which are singletons. The source material was PBMCs from blood, sampled around 25 months after vaccination. The receptors originated from a man aged 50-75 years who received an inactivated influenza vaccine. The CDR3 runs from the conserved cysteine through the conserved F or W. D genes are given only for firm matches. A clone size is listed for some rows: how often the clone was seen (once, few, many), or a class if it is expanded.

v_call,j_call,d_call,clone_size,cdr3_aa,cdr3_nt
TRBV12-3/TRBV12-4,TRBJ2-7,NA,many,CASSTGAGEQYF,TGTGCCAGCAGTACGGGGGCCGGGGAGCAGTACTTC
TRBV28,TRBJ2-3,NA,many,CGAQGRVSDTQYF,TGTGGGGCTCAGGGCAGGGTTTCAGATACGCAGTATTTT
TRBV4-1,TRBJ2-1,NA,many,CASSQLDLKFF,TGCGCCAGCAGCCAGCTAGATTTAAAGTTCTTC
TRBV15,TRBJ1-2,NA,many,CATSSTANYGYTF,TGTGCCACCAGCAGCACAGCTAACTATGGCTACACCTTC
TRBV7-2,TRBJ1-5,NA,NA,CASSLAFTYSNQPQHF,TGTGCCAGCAGCTTAGCGTTCACATATAGCAATCAGCCCCAGCATTTT
TRBV6-6,TRBJ2-3,NA,NA,CASIGDTQYF,TGTGCCAGCATTGGAGATACGCAGTATTTT
TRBV10-2,TRBJ2-5,NA,once,CASRVKAQETQYF,TGCGCCAGCAGGGTAAAAGCACAAGAGACCCAGTACTTC
TRBV5-1,TRBJ1-1,NA,few,CASSLGRGWGEAFF,TGCGCCAGCAGCTTGGGAAGGGGCTGGGGTGAAGCTTTCTTT
TRBV9,TRBJ2-5,NA,few,CASSVSGSLQETQYF,TGTGCCAGCAGCGTATCCGGGTCACTACAAGAGACCCAGTACTTC
TRBV30,TRBJ2-7,NA,few,CAWSLGGEQYF,TGTGCCTGGAGTCTGGGAGGCGAGCAGTACTTC
TRBV29-1,TRBJ2-3,TRBD1,NA,CSVETGTGTQYF,TGCAGCGTTGAAACCGGGACAGGGACGCAGTATTTT
TRBV5-4,TRBJ2-1,NA,many,CASSLALFNEQFF,TGTGCCAGCAGCTTGGCTCTTTTCAATGAGCAGTTCTTC
TRBV29-1,TRBJ2-7,NA,many,CSVAGEYYEQYF,TGCAGCGTTGCAGGGGAGTACTACGAGCAGTACTTC
TRBV20-1,TRBJ1-4,TRBD1,many,CSARIFGQGNEKLFF,TGCAGTGCTAGAATATTTGGACAGGGGAACGAAAAACTGTTTTTT
TRBV12-3/TRBV12-4,TRBJ2-1,TRBD2,few,CASSITAGVPFF,TGTGCCAGCAGTATCACAGCGGGAGTTCCGTTCTTC
TRBV11-2,TRBJ2-1,TRBD2,few,CASTDATSGKQFF,TGTGCCAGCACCGACGCCACTAGCGGTAAGCAGTTCTTC
TRBV6-1,TRBJ2-5,NA,many,CASTPGVSETQYF,TGTGCCAGCACCCCGGGAGTATCGGAGACCCAGTACTTC
TRBV11-2,TRBJ2-4,TRBD1,many,CASSLFVPHTGTGRPKNIQYF,TGTGCCAGCAGCTTATTCGTTCCCCATACCGGGACAGGGCGACCCAAAAACATTCAGTACTTC
TRBV12-3/TRBV12-4,TRBJ2-7,TRBD1,NA,CASSRDRAHEQYF,TGTGCCAGCAGCAGGGACAGGGCCCACGAGCAGTACTTC
TRBV14,TRBJ1-1,NA,NA,CASSPWETEAFF,TGTGCCAGCAGCCCCTGGGAGACTGAAGCTTTCTTT
TRBV7-6,TRBJ2-5,NA,few,CASSLADLAGDQYF,TGTGCCAGCAGCTTAGCGGATCTGGCCGGGGACCAGTACTTC
TRBV3-1,TRBJ1-4,NA,many,CASSSGGGVREKLFF,TGTGCCAGCAGCTCCGGCGGGGGTGTCAGGGAAAAACTGTTTTTT
TRBV6-5,TRBJ2-3,NA,few,CASVPSGGVPTDTQYF,TGTGCCAGCGTTCCGTCGGGCGGGGTGCCCACAGATACGCAGTATTTT
TRBV28,TRBJ2-2,NA,many,CASSFFGSTGELFF,TGTGCCAGCAGTTTTTTCGGTTCCACCGGGGAGCTGTTTTTT
TRBV29-1,TRBJ2-5,TRBD1,many,CSVGTGKETQYF,TGCAGCGTCGGGACAGGGAAAGAGACCCAGTACTTC
TRBV10-3,TRBJ2-7,NA,many,CAISAISLSGSYEQYF,TGTGCCATCAGCGCAATCTCCCTCAGTGGGTCCTACGAGCAGTACTTC
TRBV12-3/TRBV12-4,TRBJ2-2,NA,many,CASTPSSGELFF,TGTGCCAGCACCCCTTCGTCGGGGGAGCTGTTTTTT
TRBV7-2,TRBJ1-5,TRBD1,few,CASSGQGIQPQHF,TGTGCCAGCAGTGGACAGGGCATTCAGCCCCAGCATTTT
TRBV27,TRBJ2-4,NA,NA,CASSLGSIQYF,TGTGCCAGCAGTTTAGGGAGCATTCAGTACTTC
TRBV12-3/TRBV12-4,TRBJ1-2,NA,few,CASSRRGRDGYTF,TGTGCCAGCAGTAGGCGGGGCAGGGATGGCTACACCTTC
TRBV12-3/TRBV12-4,TRBJ1-3,NA,many,CASSSPGTLNPSGNTIYF,TGTGCCAGCAGTTCCCCGGGGACTCTGAATCCCTCTGGAAACACCATATATTTT
TRBV15,TRBJ2-5,NA,few,CATSRVQIQETQYF,TGTGCCACCAGCAGAGTACAGATCCAAGAGACCCAGTACTTC
TRBV15,TRBJ2-7,TRBD1,few,CATSRGRTGPYEQYF,TGTGCCACCAGCAGAGGACGGACAGGACCCTACGAGCAGTACTTC
TRBV30,TRBJ1-5,NA,few,CAWSAHAEAQHF,TGTGCCTGGAGCGCTCATGCGGAGGCCCAGCATTTT
TRBV7-9,TRBJ2-1,NA,NA,CASSLAPPMEQFF,TGTGCCAGCAGCTTAGCTCCCCCAATGGAGCAGTTCTTC
TRBV27,TRBJ1-1,NA,few,CASSLFGQLNTEAFF,TGTGCCAGCAGTTTATTTGGACAGCTGAACACTGAAGCTTTCTTT
TRBV4-3,TRBJ2-3,TRBD1,few,CASSQDFGTGYSTDTQYF,TGCGCCAGCAGCCAAGACTTCGGGACAGGGTATAGCACAGATACGCAGTATTTT
TRBV9,TRBJ2-5,TRBD2,NA,CASSASGKQETQYF,TGTGCCAGCAGCGCAAGCGGGAAGCAAGAGACCCAGTACTTC
TRBV20-1,TRBJ2-7,TRBD2,NA,CSARVPSGYEQYF,TGCAGTGCTAGAGTCCCTAGCGGCTACGAGCAGTACTTC
TRBV7-9,TRBJ2-7,NA,NA,CASSSGVTYEQYF,TGTGCCAGCAGCTCAGGGGTTACCTACGAGCAGTACTTC